The 9 T cell receptor beta chains in this list originate from one sample, sequenced in a study of T cell responses to AZD1222 COVID-19 vaccine. Generated by immunoSEQ multiplex PCR, the TCRdb table keeps only in-frame clones and is missing some. Here the sample spans 85,000 to 90,000 clones, under 95% being singletons. The material sequenced was peripheral blood, taken on day 0 of MenACWY control vaccination. The receptors come from an adult in good health.

The rearrangement uses TRBV6-5 and TRBJ2-7, with a possible D match to TRBD1 (6 bases). Trimming pared 9 bases from V and 3 bases from J, leaving 15 bases between. This CDR3 region has 13 residues. Germline CDR1 is MNHEY and CDR2 is SVGAGI. The CDR3 sequence: CASAKDRSYEQYF. The CDR3 DNA sequence: TGTGCCAGTGCAAAGGACAGAAGCTACGAGCAGTACTTC.

The chain employs TRBV7-2 and TRBJ2-3; D not certain. V lost 2 bases and J lost 2, with 11 bases in between. CDR3 size: 15 residues. The germline CDR1 and CDR2 sequences are SGHTA and FQGNSA. CDR3 coding DNA: TGTGCCAGCAGCTTATTTCCGGCAGACACAGATACGCAGTATTTT. Translation gives CASSLFPADTDTQYF.

The rearrangement links TRBV12-3 or TRBV12-4 to TRBJ1-2; D is ambiguous. CDR3 length: 13 amino acids. Trimming cost V 2 bases and J 7 bases, with 11 bases left between them. The CDR3 here is CASSLRSGTGYTF. Here the CDR3 DNA reads TGTGCCAGCAGTTTAAGGTCGGGAACTGGCTACACCTTC.

The gene calls are TRBV12-3 or TRBV12-4 and TRBJ1-2; D is perhaps TRBD1 (5 bases). The CDR3 runs 13 residues. Trimming removed 6 bases at V and 8 bases at J, with 16 bases between. This CDR3 reads CASSSSGTPGYTF. DNA for the CDR3: TGTGCCAGCAGCTCGTCTGGGACCCCGGGCTACACCTTC.

The chain employs TRBV2 and TRBJ2-7; 11 bases match TRBD1. The CDR3 is 10 amino acids. In germline, CDR1 is SNHLY, CDR2 FYNNEI. V trimming: 6 bases; J trimming: 11 bases; junction bases outside the gene matches: 0. The CDR3: CASRGQGEYF. The CDR3 nucleotides read TGTGCCAGCAGGGGACAGGGGGAGTACTTC.

The rearrangement joins TRBV29-1 to TRBJ1-2; D not certain. Germline CDR1 reads SQVTM; CDR2 reads ANQGSEA. CDR3 length equals 14 residues. V lost 3 bases and J lost 6, with 17 bases in between. As DNA, the CDR3 is TGCAGCGTTGATTCCGAAGGTTGGGATGATGGCTACACCTTC. It codes for CSVDSEGWDDGYTF.

This clone occurred once. The chain is built from TRBV19 and TRBJ2-3, with 7 bases matching TRBD2. The J segment lost 4 bases and the V segment lost 5 bases, leaving 3 bases of the junction unmatched. This CDR3 has 13 amino acids. The germline CDR1 and CDR2 sequences are LNHDA and SQIVND (reference sequence). The CDR3 reads CASSFTSADTQYF. In DNA, the CDR3 is TGTGCCAGTAGTTTTACTAGCGCAGATACGCAGTATTTT.

The V and J genes are TRBV7-2 and TRBJ1-5, with D unresolved. This CDR3 comprises 12 residues. Germline V gene sequence: CDR1 SGHTA, CDR2 FQGNSA. V shed 8 bases and J shed 2 bases, with 7 bases lying between them. CDR3 residues: CASQEGNQPQHF. In DNA, the CDR3 is TGTGCCAGCCAAGAGGGCAATCAGCCCCAGCATTTT.

The chain joins TRBV6-2 or TRBV6-3 to TRBJ2-7; no definite D call. V was pared by 5 bases and J by 0 bases, with 5 bases between. Germline lookup yields CDR1 MNHEY and CDR2 SVGEGT. The CDR3 consists of 12 residues. The CDR3 DNA reads as TGTGCCAGCAGTGGTATCTCCTACGAGCAGTACTTC. The encoded protein is CASSGISYEQYF.